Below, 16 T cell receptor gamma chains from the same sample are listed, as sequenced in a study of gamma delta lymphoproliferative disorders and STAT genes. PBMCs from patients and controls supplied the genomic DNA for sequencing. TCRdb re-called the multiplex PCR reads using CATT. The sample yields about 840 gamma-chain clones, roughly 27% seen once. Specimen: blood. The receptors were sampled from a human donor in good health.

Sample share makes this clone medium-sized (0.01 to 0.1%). The CDR3 sequence: CATWDGWNSSDWIKTF. The CDR3 region has the DNA TGTGCCACCTGGGATGGGTGGAATAGTAGTGATTGGATCAAGACGTTT. The chain recombines TRGV2 with TRGJP2. TCRdb leaves out the J gene; it was filled in here by matching the DNA to germline. The CDR3 length is 16 residues. V lost 4 bases to trimming and J lost 0 bases; unmatched junction nucleotides: 8. Germline values: CDR1 EGSNGY, CDR2 YDSYNSKV.

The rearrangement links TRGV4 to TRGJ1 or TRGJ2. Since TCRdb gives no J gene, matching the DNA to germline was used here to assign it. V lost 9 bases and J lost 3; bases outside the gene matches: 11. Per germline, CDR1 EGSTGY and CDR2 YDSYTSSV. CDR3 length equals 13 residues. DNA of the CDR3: TGTGCCACCAATCCCTTTTTTTATTATAAGAAACTCTTT. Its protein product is CATNPFFYYKKLF.

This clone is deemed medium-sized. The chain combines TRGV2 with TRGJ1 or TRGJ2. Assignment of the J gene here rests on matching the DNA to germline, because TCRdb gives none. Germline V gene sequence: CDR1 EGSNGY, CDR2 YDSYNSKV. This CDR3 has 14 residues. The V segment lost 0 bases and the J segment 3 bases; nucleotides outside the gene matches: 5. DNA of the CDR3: TGTGCCACCTGGGACGGGCAAGGTTATTATAAGAAACTCTTT. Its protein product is CATWDGQGYYKKLF.

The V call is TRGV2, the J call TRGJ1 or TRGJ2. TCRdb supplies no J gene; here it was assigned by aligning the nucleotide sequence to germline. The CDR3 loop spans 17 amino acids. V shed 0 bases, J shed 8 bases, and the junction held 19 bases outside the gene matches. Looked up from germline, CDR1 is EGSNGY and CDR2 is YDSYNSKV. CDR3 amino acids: CATWDGPVSVLTDKKLF. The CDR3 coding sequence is TGTGCCACCTGGGACGGGCCTGTCTCGGTCCTTACGGATAAGAAACTCTTT.

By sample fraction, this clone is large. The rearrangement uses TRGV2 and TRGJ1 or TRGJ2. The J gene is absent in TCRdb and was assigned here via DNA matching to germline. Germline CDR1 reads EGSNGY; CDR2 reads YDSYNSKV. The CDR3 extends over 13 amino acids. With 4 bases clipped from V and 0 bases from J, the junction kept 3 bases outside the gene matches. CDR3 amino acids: CATWDRNYYKKLF. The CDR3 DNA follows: TGTGCCACCTGGGATCGGAATTATTATAAGAAACTCTTT.

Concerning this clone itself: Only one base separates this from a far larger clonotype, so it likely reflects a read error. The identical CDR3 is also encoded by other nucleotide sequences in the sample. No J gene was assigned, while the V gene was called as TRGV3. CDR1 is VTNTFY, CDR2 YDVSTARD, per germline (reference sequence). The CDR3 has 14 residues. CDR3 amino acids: CATWVKKRRYKKLF. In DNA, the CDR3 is TGTGCCACCTGGGTCAAGAAGAGGCGTTATAAGAAGCTCTTT.

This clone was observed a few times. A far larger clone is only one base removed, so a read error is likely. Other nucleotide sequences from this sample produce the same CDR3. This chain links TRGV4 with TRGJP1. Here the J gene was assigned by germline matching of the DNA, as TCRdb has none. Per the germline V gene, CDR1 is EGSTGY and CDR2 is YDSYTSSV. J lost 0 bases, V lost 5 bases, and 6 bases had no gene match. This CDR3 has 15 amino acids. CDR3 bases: TGTGCCACCTGGGGCCCTTATACCACTGGTTGGTTCAAGATATTT. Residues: CATWGPYTTGWFKIF.

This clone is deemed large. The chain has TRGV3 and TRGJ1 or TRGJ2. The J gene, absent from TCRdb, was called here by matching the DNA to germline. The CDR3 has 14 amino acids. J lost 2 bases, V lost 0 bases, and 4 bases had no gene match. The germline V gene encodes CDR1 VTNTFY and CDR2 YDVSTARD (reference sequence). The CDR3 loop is CATWDRPYYYKKLF. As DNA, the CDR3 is TGTGCCACCTGGGACAGGCCGTATTATTATAAGAAACTCTTT.

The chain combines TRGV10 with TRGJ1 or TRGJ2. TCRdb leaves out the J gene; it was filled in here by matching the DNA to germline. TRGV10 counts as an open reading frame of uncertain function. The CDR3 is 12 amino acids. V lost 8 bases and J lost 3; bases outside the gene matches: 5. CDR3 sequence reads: CAAWMGYYKKLF. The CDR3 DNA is TGTGCTGCGTGGATGGGTTATTATAAGAAACTCTTT.

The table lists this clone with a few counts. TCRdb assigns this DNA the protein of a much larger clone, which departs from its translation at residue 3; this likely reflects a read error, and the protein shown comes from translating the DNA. CDR3 region: CAAWDGPPHYKKLF. The CDR3 nucleotides read TGTGCCGCCTGGGATGGGCCGCCACATTATAAGAAACTCTTT. This chain uses TRGV4 with TRGJ1 or TRGJ2. Assignment of the J gene here rests on matching the DNA to germline, because TCRdb gives none. The CDR3 contains 14 residues. CDR1 is EGSTGY, CDR2 YDSYTSSV, per germline.

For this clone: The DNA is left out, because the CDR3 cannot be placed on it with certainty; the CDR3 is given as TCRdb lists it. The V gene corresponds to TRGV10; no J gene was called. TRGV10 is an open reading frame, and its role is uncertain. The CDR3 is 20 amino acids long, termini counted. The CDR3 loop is CAAWDPFVGIRNSLAVEQHF.

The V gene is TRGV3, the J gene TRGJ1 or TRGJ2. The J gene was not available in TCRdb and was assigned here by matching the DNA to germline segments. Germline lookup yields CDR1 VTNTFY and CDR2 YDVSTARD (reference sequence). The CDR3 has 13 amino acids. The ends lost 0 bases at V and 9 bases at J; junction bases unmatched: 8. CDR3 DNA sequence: TGTGCCACCTGGGACAGGCCGATGCTTAAGAAACTCTTT. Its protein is CATWDRPMLKKLF.

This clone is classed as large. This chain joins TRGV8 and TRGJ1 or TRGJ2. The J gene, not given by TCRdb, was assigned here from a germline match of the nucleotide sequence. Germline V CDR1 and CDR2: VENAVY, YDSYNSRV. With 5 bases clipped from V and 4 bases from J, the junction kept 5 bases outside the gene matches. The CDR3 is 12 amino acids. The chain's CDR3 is CATWAPYYKKLF. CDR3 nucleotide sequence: TGTGCCACCTGGGCCCCCTATTATAAGAAACTCTTT.

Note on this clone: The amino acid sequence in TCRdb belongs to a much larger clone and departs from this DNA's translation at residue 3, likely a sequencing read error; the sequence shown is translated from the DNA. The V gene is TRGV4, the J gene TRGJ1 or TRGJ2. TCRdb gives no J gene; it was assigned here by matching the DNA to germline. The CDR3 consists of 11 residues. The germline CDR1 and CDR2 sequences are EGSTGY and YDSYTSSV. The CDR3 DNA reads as TGTGCCCCCTGGGATGAGGATAAGAAACTCTTT. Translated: CAPWDEDKKLF.

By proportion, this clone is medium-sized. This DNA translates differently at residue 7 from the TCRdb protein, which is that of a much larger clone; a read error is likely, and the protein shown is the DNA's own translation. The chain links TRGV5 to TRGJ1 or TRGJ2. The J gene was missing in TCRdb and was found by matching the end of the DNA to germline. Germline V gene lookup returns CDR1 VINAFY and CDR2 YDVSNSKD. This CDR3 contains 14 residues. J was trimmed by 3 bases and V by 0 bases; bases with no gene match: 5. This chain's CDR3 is CATWDRPGYYKKLF. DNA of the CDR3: TGTGCCACCTGGGACAGGCCCGGTTATTATAAGAAACTCTTT.

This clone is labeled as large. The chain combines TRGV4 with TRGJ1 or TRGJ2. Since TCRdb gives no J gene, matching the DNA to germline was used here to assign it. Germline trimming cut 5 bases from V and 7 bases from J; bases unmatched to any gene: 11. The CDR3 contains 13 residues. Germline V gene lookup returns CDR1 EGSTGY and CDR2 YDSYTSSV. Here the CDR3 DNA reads TGTGCCACCTGGGCCCGGTTCGGGTATAAGAAACTCTTT. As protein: CATWARFGYKKLF.